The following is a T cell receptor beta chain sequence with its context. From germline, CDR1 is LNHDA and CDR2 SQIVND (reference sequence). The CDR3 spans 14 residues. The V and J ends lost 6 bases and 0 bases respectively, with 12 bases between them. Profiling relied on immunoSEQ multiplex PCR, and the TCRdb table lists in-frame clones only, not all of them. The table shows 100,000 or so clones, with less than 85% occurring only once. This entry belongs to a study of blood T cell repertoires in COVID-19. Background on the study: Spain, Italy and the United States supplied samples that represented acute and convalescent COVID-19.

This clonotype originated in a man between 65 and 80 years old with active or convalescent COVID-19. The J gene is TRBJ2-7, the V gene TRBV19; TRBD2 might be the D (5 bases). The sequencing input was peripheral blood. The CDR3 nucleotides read TGTGCCAGTAGGAGCCATCGGGACTCCTACGAGCAGTACTTC. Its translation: CASRSHRDSYEQYF.